A selection of T cell receptor beta chains follows, all from one sample in a study of cytomegalovirus exposure and HLA in healthy donors. This table comes from immunoSEQ multiplex PCR, and its TCRdb copy is limited to in-frame clones, with some not included. The sample carries approximately 55,000 clones, about four fifths recorded once. Sequences were obtained from PBMCs. These receptors originate from a boy aged 5 to 17 in good health and CMV-seropositive. The CDR3 runs from the conserved cysteine through the conserved F or W. D genes are given only for firm matches. Clone size is not always given. Where it is, it says once, few, many or a class for expanded clones.

>TRBJ2-7|-|TRBV6-5|TRBD2
TGTGCCAGCAGCCCTACCCTAGCGGGAGCCTACGAGCAGTACTTC
CASSPTLAGAYEQYF
>TRBJ2-5|-|TRBV6-1|-
TGTGCCAGCAGTGACGAGGGTATGGCGAAGACCCAGTACTTC
CASSDEGMAKTQYF
>TRBJ2-7|-|TRBV19|-
TGTGCCAGTAGTGGAGCAGGGCTGGACTCCTACGAGCAGTACTTC
CASSGAGLDSYEQYF
>TRBJ1-3|-|TRBV6-5|-
TGTGCCAGCAGTTACTTTGGAGGAGACTCTGGAAACACCATATATTTT
CASSYFGGDSGNTIYF
>TRBJ2-7|-|TRBV28|TRBD1
TGTGCCAGCAGAACCCCGGGACAGGGACTCGAGCAGTACTTC
CASRTPGQGLEQYF
>TRBJ1-1|-|TRBV5-5|-
TGTGCCAGCAGCACAGTGGCCCAGGGCGTGGGGTCTGAAGCTTTCTTT
CASSTVAQGVGSEAFF
>TRBJ1-2|-|TRBV6-4|TRBD1
TGTGCCAGCAGTTACTCAGGACAGGGAACAGGCTACACCTTC
CASSYSGQGTGYTF
>TRBJ2-7|once|TRBV7-9|TRBD2
TGTGCCAGCAGCTTAGGATACCGGGGGGGTTACGAGCAGTACTTC
CASSLGYRGGYEQYF
>TRBJ1-2|few|TRBV10-1|TRBD1
TGCGCCAGCAGCGCCGACAGGGGCGGTGGCTACACCTTC
CASSADRGGGYTF
>TRBJ1-1|-|TRBV6-6|TRBD1
TGTGCCAGCAAGCCCAGGGGGCGGGACACTGAAGCTTTCTTT
CASKPRGRDTEAFF
>TRBJ1-5|-|TRBV15|-
TGTGCCACCAGCAGGTCCGTCCGAGAGCCCCAGCATTTT
CATSRSVREPQHF